These 9 T cell receptor beta chains were sequenced from one sample in a study of CD8 T cells in Susac syndrome. When the RNA was reverse transcribed, random hexamers were used with an input of 0.5 to 1 ug. MiXCR was run by TCRdb on the immunoSEQ multiplex PCR reads, yielding one entry per CDR3 protein. Found here are 150,000 or so distinct CDR3 sequences, just under 95% of them singletons; the top ten hold 0.14%. Sequenced sample: CD4+ T cells from PBMCs. These receptors all come from a human donor in good health.

The CDR3 nucleotides read TGTGCCAGCAGGGGGTCGGACAGATTCTACGAGCAGTACTTC. Translating gives CASRGSDRFYEQYF. The chain carries TRBV12-3 or TRBV12-4 and TRBJ2-7, with D perhaps TRBD1 (6 bases). The V gene lost 6 bases and the J gene lost 3 bases, with 15 bases spanning the gap. The length of the CDR3 is 14 residues.

The V gene is TRBV6-5, the J gene TRBJ2-3; unclear D gene. CDR3 size: 11 residues. V shed 2 bases and J shed 8 bases, with 5 bases lying between them. The germline CDR1 and CDR2 sequences are MNHEY and SVGAGI. The CDR3 nucleotides read TGTGCCAGCAGTTACGATCGTACGCAGTATTTT. It encodes CASSYDRTQYF.

CDR3 protein: CASTLSTLGTEAFF. CDR3 bases: TGTGCCAGCACCCTGAGTACCTTGGGGACTGAAGCTTTCTTT. The V and J genes are TRBV2 and TRBJ1-1; D unresolved. Germline V gene lookup returns CDR1 SNHLY and CDR2 FYNNEI. CDR3 length: 14 residues. Trimming took off 7 bases at V and 5 bases at J, with 17 bases between the two ends.

This chain joins TRBV12-3 or TRBV12-4 and TRBJ1-2; the D gene is possibly TRBD1 (6 bases). This CDR3 region has 12 residues. V was clipped by 5 bases and J by 7 bases, with 11 bases between them. Here the CDR3 reads CASSTGTGGYTF. The CDR3 bases are TGTGCCAGCAGTACAGGGACTGGTGGCTACACCTTC.

This rearrangement joins TRBV3-1 to TRBJ1-6; D gene ambiguous. V gave up 0 bases and J gave up 10 bases, with 10 bases separating them. The CDR3 is 14 amino acids. Germline V gives CDR1 LGHDT, CDR2 YNNKEL (reference sequence). CDR3 sequence: CASSQEKGSSPLHF. The DNA for the CDR3 is TGTGCCAGCAGCCAAGAAAAGGGAAGCTCACCCCTCCACTTT. The whole variable domain, filled in from reference TRBV3-1 and TRBJ1-6, reads DTAVSQTPKYLVTQMGNDKSIKCEQNLGHDTMYWYKQDSKKFLKIMFSYNNKELIINETVPNRFSPKSPDKAHLNLHINSLELGDSAVYFCASSQEKGSSPLHFGNGTRLTVT.

V and J are TRBV20-1 and TRBJ2-5; 9 bases are a match to TRBD2. This CDR3 contains 15 residues. Germline V lookup: CDR1 DFQATT, CDR2 SNEGSKA (reference sequence). V trimming: 3 bases; J trimming: 4 bases; junction bases outside the gene matches: 9. CDR3 nucleotide sequence: TGCAGTGCTAGGGTGTCTAGCGGGGCCAGAGAGACCCAGTACTTC. Encoded protein: CSARVSSGARETQYF.

This clonotype was seen more than once but under ten times. This chain uses TRBV20-1 with TRBJ2-7; D is unclear. Trimming left V 1 base short and J 4 bases short, with 8 bases between. Germline values: CDR1 DFQATT, CDR2 SNEGSKA (reference sequence). The CDR3 length is 12 residues. The CDR3 is CSARAPGYEQYF. The CDR3, as DNA: TGCAGTGCTAGAGCCCCCGGTTACGAGCAGTACTTC.

DNA for the CDR3: TGTGCCAGCAGTGTACAGGCTAGCGGAGAGAATGAGCAGTTCTTC. This sequence encodes CASSVQASGENEQFF. This chain links TRBV2 with TRBJ2-1, with 7 positions matching TRBD2. V lost 4 bases, J lost 7 bases, and 10 bases stayed unmatched. This CDR3 is 15 amino acids long. The germline V gene has CDR1 SNHLY and CDR2 FYNNEI.

The chain combines TRBV5-4 with TRBJ1-6; perhaps TRBD1 as D (6 bases). Between the trimmed V and J ends, which lost 4 bases and 5 bases, there was a span of 16 bases. The germline V gene has CDR1 SGHNT and CDR2 YYREEE (reference sequence). The CDR3 runs 16 residues. The CDR3 is CASSPKGGGDNSPLHF. The CDR3 nucleotides are TGTGCCAGCAGCCCCAAGGGGGGAGGTGATAATTCACCCCTCCACTTT.